This T cell receptor beta chain derives from a study of T cell repertoires in aging, cancer and after chemotherapy. Rearranged V-D-J TRB sequences were amplified with a mixed TRB-A/B primer pool. Using its own MiXCR run on the multiplex PCR reads, TCRdb lists one record per CDR3 protein. The sample gives about 5,000 distinct CDR3 sequences, 25% to 30% of which show up once; around 10% is in the top ten. TCR beta rearrangements were amplified from peripheral blood genomic DNA. This TCR was sampled from a human donor with a solid tumor. The source material was blood.

The CDR3 DNA reads TGTGCCAGTAGTGTGGGACGGTACACAGATACGCAGTATTTT. Protein product: CASSVGRYTDTQYF. This rearrangement joins TRBV19 to TRBJ2-3; either TRBD1 or TRBD2 may fit D (5 bases each). Germline lookup yields CDR1 LNHDA and CDR2 SQIVND (reference sequence). This CDR3 is 14 amino acids long. The V and J ends lost 5 bases and 2 bases respectively, with 11 bases between them.